This T cell receptor (beta chain) was observed in a study of T cell responses to AZD1222 COVID-19 vaccine. The table came from immunoSEQ multiplex PCR; TCRdb's copy has only in-frame clones and leaves some out. The table has 140,000 or so clones, approximately 93% seen once. Per germline, CDR1 LGHDT and CDR2 YNNKEL (reference sequence). Between the trimmed V and J ends, which lost 0 bases and 2 bases, there was a span of 9 bases. This CDR3 has 15 amino acids. General study points: Seropositivity was recorded at baseline in only a handful of AZD1222 recipients. Donors in the cohort were predominantly white British and more often female, and clonal diversity was possibly underestimated.

Notes on this clone: Its matching antigen is unknown.

Sequenced material: peripheral blood, taken after recovery from COVID-19. The V and J genes are TRBV3-1 (or the pseudogene TRBV3-2) and TRBJ2-3; D is uncertain. The receptor comes from an adult who had recovered from COVID-19. CDR3 in amino acids: CASSQDTAVTDTQYF. CDR3 nucleotide sequence: TGTGCCAGCAGCCAAGATACGGCCGTCACAGATACGCAGTATTTT.